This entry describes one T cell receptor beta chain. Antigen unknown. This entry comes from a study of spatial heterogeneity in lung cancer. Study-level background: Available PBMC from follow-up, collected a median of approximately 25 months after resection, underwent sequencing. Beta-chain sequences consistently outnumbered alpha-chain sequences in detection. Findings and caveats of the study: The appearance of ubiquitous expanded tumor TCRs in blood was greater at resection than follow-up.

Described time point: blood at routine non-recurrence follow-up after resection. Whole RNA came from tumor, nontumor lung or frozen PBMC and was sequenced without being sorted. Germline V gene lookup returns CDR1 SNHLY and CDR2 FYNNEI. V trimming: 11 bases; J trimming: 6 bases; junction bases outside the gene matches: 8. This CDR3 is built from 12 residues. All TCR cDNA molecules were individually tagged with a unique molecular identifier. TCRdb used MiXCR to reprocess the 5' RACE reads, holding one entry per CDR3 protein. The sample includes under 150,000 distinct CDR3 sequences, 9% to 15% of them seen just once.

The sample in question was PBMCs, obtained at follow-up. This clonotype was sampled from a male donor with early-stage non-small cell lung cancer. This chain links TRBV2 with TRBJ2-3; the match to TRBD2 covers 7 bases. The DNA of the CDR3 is TGTGCCTCAGCGGGGCTCCACGATACGCAGTATTTT. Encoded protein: CASAGLHDTQYF.